This T cell receptor beta chain was obtained from a study of blood T cell repertoires in COVID-19. As for the study in general: Nucleic acid was either cDNA or gDNA, and it came from T cells, B-cell-depleted T cells, or PBMCs.

In assigning cohorts, the study relied on participant-reported clinical history. Original processing notes: Reference gene primer amplification yielded estimated nucleated cell counts. Sequencing was performed with immunoSEQ multiplex PCR; in TCRdb, only in-frame clones are kept and a portion is missing. V and J calls and clone size are copied from that table; D and trimming were computed from the DNA. Altogether roughly 160,000 clones are present, 79% being singletons, with the ten largest covering around 19%. This clone has a count of ten or more. Germline lookup yields CDR1 SGHNT and CDR2 YENEEA. CDR3 length: 15 residues. The junction had 3 bases not matched to a gene; V was cut back by 5 bases and J by 4 bases.

Sequenced material: PBMCs or T cells enriched from blood (not recorded which). The source is a woman in her 70s in a cohort exposed to, infected with or recovered from COVID-19 (not recorded which). This rearrangement joins TRBV11-3 to TRBJ2-5, with 14 bases matching TRBD2. The CDR3 nucleotides read TGTGCCAGCAGCGAGGGACTAGCGGGAGTAGAGACCCAGTACTTC. Protein product: CASSEGLAGVETQYF.